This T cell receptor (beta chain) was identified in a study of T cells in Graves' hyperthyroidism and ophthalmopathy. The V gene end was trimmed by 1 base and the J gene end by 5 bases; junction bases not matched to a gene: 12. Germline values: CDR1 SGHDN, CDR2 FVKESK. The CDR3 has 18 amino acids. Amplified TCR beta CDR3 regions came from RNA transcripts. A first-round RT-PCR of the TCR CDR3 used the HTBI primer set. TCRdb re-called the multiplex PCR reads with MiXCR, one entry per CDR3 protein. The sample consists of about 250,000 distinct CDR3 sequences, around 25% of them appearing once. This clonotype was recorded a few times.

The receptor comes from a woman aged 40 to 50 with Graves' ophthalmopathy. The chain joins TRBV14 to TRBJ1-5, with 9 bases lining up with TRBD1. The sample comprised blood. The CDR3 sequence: CASSQASPDRGRDQPQHF. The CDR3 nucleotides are TGTGCCAGCAGCCAAGCTTCCCCCGACAGGGGGAGGGATCAGCCCCAGCATTTT.